Shown below are 2 T cell receptor beta chains from a single sample sequenced in a study of cytotoxic CD8 clonotypes in ibrutinib-treated CLL. Produced via immunoSEQ multiplex PCR; TCRdb's table is partial and in-frame only. This sample has fewer than 300,000 clones, with approximately 76% found just once. Sequencing used PBMCs, obtained at disease progression, from a patient treated with ibrutinib. All receptors come from a human donor with chronic lymphocytic leukemia.

This sequence joins TRBV6-6 and TRBJ2-7, with D possibly being TRBD2 (6 bases). The V and J ends lost 5 bases and 4 bases respectively, with 12 bases between them. The CDR3 has 13 residues. Looked up from germline, CDR1 is MNHNY and CDR2 is SVGAGI (reference sequence). CDR3 DNA sequence: TGTGCCAGCAGTCACCGGGGAGGATACGAGCAGTACTTC. Its protein product is CASSHRGGYEQYF.

Only one count was recorded for this clone. The chain links TRBV27 to TRBJ1-2; tentative D call: TRBD1 (6 bases). Germline CDR1 reads MNHEY; CDR2 reads SMNVEV (reference sequence). This CDR3 is 15 amino acids long. V was clipped by 11 bases and J by 0 bases, with 19 bases between them. The CDR3 sequence: CASRTGGKANYGYTF. The CDR3 DNA reads as TGTGCCTCCCGGACCGGGGGCAAGGCTAACTATGGCTACACCTTC.